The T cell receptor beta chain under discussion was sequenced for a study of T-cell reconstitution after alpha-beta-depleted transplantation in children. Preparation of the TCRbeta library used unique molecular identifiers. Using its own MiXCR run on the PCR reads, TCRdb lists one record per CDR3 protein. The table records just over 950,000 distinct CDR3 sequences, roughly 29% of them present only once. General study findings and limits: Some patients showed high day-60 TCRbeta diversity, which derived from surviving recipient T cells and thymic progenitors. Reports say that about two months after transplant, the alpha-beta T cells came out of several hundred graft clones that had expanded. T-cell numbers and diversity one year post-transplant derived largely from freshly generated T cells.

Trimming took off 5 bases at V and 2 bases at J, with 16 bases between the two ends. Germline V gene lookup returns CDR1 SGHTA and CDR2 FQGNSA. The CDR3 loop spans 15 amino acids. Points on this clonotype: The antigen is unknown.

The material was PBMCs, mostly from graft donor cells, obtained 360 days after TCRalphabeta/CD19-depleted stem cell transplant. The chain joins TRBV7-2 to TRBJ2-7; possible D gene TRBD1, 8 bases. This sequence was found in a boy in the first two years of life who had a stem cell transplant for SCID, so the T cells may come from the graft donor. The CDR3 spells CASSQGQGGAYEQYF. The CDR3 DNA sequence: TGTGCCAGCAGCCAAGGACAGGGAGGGGCCTACGAGCAGTACTTC.